Described below is a single TCR beta chain sequence and its context. This record belongs to a study of blood T cell repertoires in COVID-19. Study background: The cDNA or gDNA used as material had been derived from T cells, B-cell-depleted T cells, or PBMCs.

Participant-reported clinical history was the basis for cohort assignment. In the source study's methods: Estimated nucleated cell counts came from reference gene primer amplification. The data were produced by immunoSEQ multiplex PCR, yet TCRdb's version contains in-frame clones alone and is incomplete. V, J and clone size reflect that table, while D and trimming were determined from the DNA. The sample carries 160,000 or so clones, more than 75% recorded once. The germline gives CDR1 MNHNS, CDR2 SASEGT. This CDR3 contains 15 residues. V lost 1 base to trimming and J lost 2 bases, with 9 bases between them.

The rearrangement links TRBV6-1 to TRBJ1-3, with no clear D. The receptor was isolated from a man aged 40-55 years who had recovered from COVID-19. Sequenced: PBMCs or T cells enriched from blood (not recorded which). CDR3 loop: CASSEGRAPGNTIYF. CDR3 nucleotide sequence: TGTGCCAGCAGTGAAGGCCGAGCTCCTGGAAACACCATATATTTT.